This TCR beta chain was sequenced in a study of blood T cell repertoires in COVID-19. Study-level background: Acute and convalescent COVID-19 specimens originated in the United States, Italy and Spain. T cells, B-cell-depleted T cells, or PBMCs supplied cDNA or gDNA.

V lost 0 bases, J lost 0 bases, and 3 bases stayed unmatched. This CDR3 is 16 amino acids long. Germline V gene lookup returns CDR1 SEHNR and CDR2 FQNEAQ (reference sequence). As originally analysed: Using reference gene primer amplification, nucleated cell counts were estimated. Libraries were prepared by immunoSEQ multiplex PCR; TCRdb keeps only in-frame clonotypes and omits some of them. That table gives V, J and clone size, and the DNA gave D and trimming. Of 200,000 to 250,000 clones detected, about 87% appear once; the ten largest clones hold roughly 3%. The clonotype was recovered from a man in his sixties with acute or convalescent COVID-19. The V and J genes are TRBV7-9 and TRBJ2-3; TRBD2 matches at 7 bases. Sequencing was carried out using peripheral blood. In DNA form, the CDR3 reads TGTGCCAGCAGCTTAGCGGGGCGGGGGAGCACAGATACGCAGTATTTT. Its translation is CASSLAGRGSTDTQYF.